This T cell receptor (beta chain) was sequenced during a study of T cell changes during pregnancy in multiple sclerosis. J lost 3 bases, V lost 4 bases, and 8 bases had no gene match. Germline lookup yields CDR1 KGHSH and CDR2 LQKENI. This CDR3 contains 15 residues. Only in-frame clones appear in the TCRdb table, and some are missing; sequencing was by immunoSEQ multiplex PCR. The table includes approximately 98,000 clones, just over 90% detected once. Material: peripheral blood, obtained after pregnancy. The V gene is TRBV18, the J gene TRBJ1-1; 7 nucleotides line up with TRBD1. This sequence originates from a female donor in good health, enrolled as a control in a pregnancy study. In DNA, the CDR3 is TGTGCCAGCTCACAGGAGGGGGCAATCTACACTGAAGCTTTCTTT. This codes for CASSQEGAIYTEAFF.